Shown below are 21 T cell receptor beta chains from a single sample sequenced in a study of blood T cell repertoires in COVID-19. Sequenced by immunoSEQ multiplex PCR; TCRdb stores in-frame clones only, minus some. Of tens of thousands of clones in the sample, roughly 80% were seen once. Sequencing was performed on peripheral blood. The receptors shown here come from an elderly woman with active or convalescent COVID-19.

V and J are TRBV30 and TRBJ2-5; D may be TRBD2 (6 bases). Germline V gene lookup returns CDR1 GTSNPN and CDR2 SVGIG (reference sequence). Between the trimmed V and J ends, which lost 3 bases and 11 bases, there was a span of 13 bases. The CDR3 totals 11 residues. The CDR3 DNA reads TGTGCCTGGAGCCAACTAGCACTACAGTACTTC. This gives the protein CAWSQLALQYF.

The chain combines TRBV7-9 with TRBJ1-2, with TRBD1 as a possible D gene (5 bases). V was cut by 6 bases and J by 5 bases, with 16 bases left in between. The CDR3 has 14 amino acids. The V gene's germline CDR1 is SEHNR and CDR2 FQNEAQ (reference sequence). The CDR3 coding sequence is TGTGCCAGCAGTCTTTCGGGGGACTTATATGGCTACACCTTC. It encodes CASSLSGDLYGYTF.

The chain couples TRBV19 to TRBJ1-4; possible D gene TRBD1, 5 bases. Germline V gene sequence: CDR1 LNHDA, CDR2 SQIVND (reference sequence). The CDR3 spans 14 residues. The V end was cut by 1 base, the J end by 8 bases, with 11 bases between. The CDR3 DNA follows: TGTGCCAGTAGTATAGGCAGGGCCGGCGAAAAACTGTTTTTT. Translated, it gives CASSIGRAGEKLFF.

The CDR3 protein is CASSLGGQSQPQHF. The CDR3 nucleotides read TGTGCCAGCAGCCTAGGAGGGCAATCTCAGCCCCAGCATTTT. J is TRBJ1-5 and V is TRBV28, with D unclear. Germline V gene data show CDR1 as MDHEN and CDR2 as SYDVKM. V was trimmed by 6 bases and J by 6 bases, leaving 15 bases between them. The CDR3 length is 14 residues.

The CDR3 DNA reads as TGTGCCAGCAGCTCCGTCTCCTACGAGCAGTACTTC. This encodes CASSSVSYEQYF. The chain links TRBV13 to TRBJ2-7, with no clear D. V lost 4 bases, J lost 0 bases, and 4 bases lay in between. The V gene's germline CDR1 is PRHDT and CDR2 FYEKMQ (reference sequence). The CDR3 is 12 residues long. The full variable domain, in which reference TRBV13 and TRBJ2-7 provide the parts outside the CDR3, is AAGVIQSPRHLIKEKRETATLKCYPIPRHDTVYWYQQGPGQDPQFLISFYEKMQSDKGSIPDRFSAQQFSDYHSELNMSSLELGDSALYFCASSSVSYEQYFGPGTRLTVT.

The genes are TRBV12-5 and TRBJ2-1; 11 nucleotides agree with TRBD2. The CDR3 covers 17 residues. The J segment lost 3 bases and the V segment lost 3 bases, leaving 7 bases of the junction unmatched. CDR1 and CDR2 from the germline V gene are LGHNT and FRNRAP. The DNA of the CDR3 is TGTGCTAGTGGTTTTAGCCGTGGACTAGCGGGCTACAATGAGCAGTTCTTC. Protein product: CASGFSRGLAGYNEQFF.

The chain employs TRBV7-9 and TRBJ2-2; D not resolved. Germline-derived CDR1 and CDR2 are SEHNR and FQNEAQ (reference sequence). There are 13 residues in the CDR3. The germline V and J ends were trimmed by 4 bases and 0 bases, with 3 bases remaining between them. The CDR3 region is CASSSTNTGELFF. The CDR3 region has the DNA TGTGCCAGCAGCTCCACGAACACCGGGGAGCTGTTTTTT.

The chain employs TRBV28 and TRBJ1-2; no clear D. The CDR3 contains 14 residues. CDR1 and CDR2 (germline): MDHEN, SYDVKM. V was shortened by 2 bases and J by 5 bases, with 12 bases between the two germline ends. The CDR3 reads CASSLASRNYGYTF. The CDR3 DNA follows: TGTGCCAGCAGTTTAGCCTCGAGGAATTATGGCTACACCTTC.

This clone was observed a single time. CDR3 sequence (DNA): TGTGCCAGCTCACCTGGGGCTAAACAAGAGACCCAGTACTTC. Translating it yields CASSPGAKQETQYF. The chain links TRBV18 to TRBJ2-5; D possibly corresponds to TRBD1 (5 bases). This CDR3 comprises 14 residues. V gave up 3 bases and J gave up 2 bases, with 10 bases separating them. CDR1 and CDR2 from the germline V gene are KGHSH and LQKENI.

V usage is TRBV30 and J usage is TRBJ1-4; 9 nucleotides agree with TRBD1. This CDR3 comprises 13 residues. The V and J ends lost 3 bases and 6 bases, in that order; junction bases with no gene match: 2. Germline V gene sequence: CDR1 GTSNPN, CDR2 SVGIG (reference sequence). CDR3 nucleotide sequence: TGTGCCTGGAGCCGGGACAGGGATGAAAAACTGTTTTTT. Its protein product is CAWSRDRDEKLFF.

The chain has TRBV18 and TRBJ2-7, with D possibly being TRBD2 (5 bases). The CDR3 runs 16 residues. V lost 0 bases and J 0 bases, leaving 12 bases between the germline ends. Germline V gene data show CDR1 as KGHSH and CDR2 as LQKENI. The CDR3 coding sequence is TGTGCCAGCTCACCACCGAGTTACCGGGGCTCCTACGAGCAGTACTTC. This translates into CASSPPSYRGSYEQYF.

The table lists this clone with a few counts. The genes are TRBV12-2 and TRBJ1-2; TRBD1 reflects the table's D call only, with no check against the DNA. TRBV12-2 is recorded as a pseudogene. There are 15 residues in the CDR3. The CDR3 DNA reads as TGTGCAAGTCGCTTTCCCCGGGACAGATCCTATGGCTACACCTTC. Translation gives CASRFPRDRSYGYTF.

This clone was recorded only once. The chain is built from TRBV19 and TRBJ1-2; a weak D match, TRBD1 (6 bases). This CDR3 is built from 18 residues. The germline V gene encodes CDR1 LNHDA and CDR2 SQIVND (reference sequence). V lost 2 bases, J lost 3 bases, and 22 bases lay in between. The CDR3 DNA follows: TGTGCCAGTAGTATACTGTTGTATCTCGGGGGGCGAGACTATGGCTACACCTTC. Amino acid sequence: CASSILLYLGGRDYGYTF. Full variable domain (missing parts from reference TRBV19 and TRBJ1-2): DGGITQSPKYLFRKEGQNVTLSCEQNLNHDAMYWYRQDPGQGLRLIYYSQIVNDFQKGDIAEGYSVSREKKESFPLTVTSAQKNPTAFYLCASSILLYLGGRDYGYTFGSGTRLTVV.

The V gene is TRBV7-9, the J gene TRBJ2-7; 9 bases agree with TRBD2. Germline V gene sequence: CDR1 SEHNR, CDR2 FQNEAQ (reference sequence). V was pared by 1 base and J by 4 bases, with 11 bases of the junction left unmatched. The CDR3 runs to 17 residues. The CDR3 loop reads CASSLEVTSGFQYEQYF. DNA of the CDR3: TGTGCCAGCAGCTTAGAAGTTACTAGCGGGTTTCAATACGAGCAGTACTTC.

The genes are TRBV28 and TRBJ2-2; D is perhaps TRBD1 (6 bases). The V gene's germline CDR1 is MDHEN and CDR2 SYDVKM. The V gene lost 3 bases and the J gene lost 0 bases, with 17 bases spanning the gap. This CDR3 comprises 18 residues. CDR3 loop: CASSFMGARTTNTGELFF. The CDR3 DNA follows: TGTGCCAGCAGTTTCATGGGGGCCAGAACTACGAACACCGGGGAGCTGTTTTTT.

This chain connects TRBV7-6 to TRBJ1-1; tentative D call: TRBD1 (6 bases). With 5 bases removed from V and 3 bases from J, the gap between germline ends came to 10 bases. In germline, CDR1 is SGHVS, CDR2 FNYEAQ. CDR3 size: 13 residues. The CDR3 DNA sequence: TGTGCCAGCAGCCCACAGGGATACACTGAAGCTTTCTTT. As protein: CASSPQGYTEAFF.

This chain uses TRBV11-2 with TRBJ2-3; TRBD2 agrees at 7 bases. V was pared by 6 bases and J by 1 base, with 16 bases of the junction left unmatched. This CDR3 region has 18 residues. CDR1 and CDR2 from the germline V gene are SGHAT and FQNNGV. Written as DNA, the CDR3 is TGTGCCAGCAGGCGGGGAGCGGGAAGAGGGCCACGCACAGATACGCAGTATTTT. Protein product: CASRRGAGRGPRTDTQYF.

The chain combines TRBV28 with TRBJ1-2, with D uncertain. The CDR3 length is 17 residues. V shed 3 bases and J shed 0 bases, with 17 bases lying between them. Germline V gene lookup returns CDR1 MDHEN and CDR2 SYDVKM. CDR3 residues: CASSFSFSEPTNYGYTF. CDR3 DNA: TGTGCCAGCAGTTTTTCGTTCTCGGAGCCCACTAACTATGGCTACACCTTC.

The sample holds one count of this clone. The V gene is TRBV12-3 or TRBV12-4, the J gene TRBJ2-1; 9 bases line up with TRBD2. This CDR3 comprises 13 residues. The junction had 12 bases not matched to a gene; V was cut back by 11 bases and J by 10 bases. CDR3 protein: CAGGQREVGEQFF. CDR3 bases: TGTGCCGGGGGTCAGCGGGAGGTAGGGGAGCAGTTCTTC.

The gene calls are TRBV28 and TRBJ2-7, with 8 positions matching TRBD2. The germline gives CDR1 MDHEN, CDR2 SYDVKM. J lost 6 bases, V lost 4 bases, and 8 bases had no gene match. The CDR3 spans 14 residues. The CDR3 region has the DNA TGTGCCAGCAGTTGGAACAGCGGGAGTGCCGAGCAGTACTTC. Translation gives CASSWNSGSAEQYF.

This rearrangement joins TRBV5-1 to TRBJ2-5; D may be TRBD2 (6 bases). V was clipped by 0 bases and J by 1 base, with 13 bases between them. Germline V gene sequence: CDR1 SGHRS, CDR2 YFSETQ. CDR3 length equals 16 residues. The CDR3 bases are TGCGCCAGCAGCTTGGAAAGCGGGCGGACCCAAGAGACCCAGTACTTC. Its translation: CASSLESGRTQETQYF.